The 10 T cell receptor beta chains in this list originate from one sample, sequenced in a study of PD-1 blockade in classical Hodgkin lymphoma. Regarding time point: cycle 4 day 1 (C4D1), after 5 to 7 weeks of nivolumab. Each patient experienced a relapse that followed autologous stem cell transplantation, and brentuximab vedotin exposure varied. This table comes from immunoSEQ multiplex PCR, and its TCRdb copy is limited to in-frame clones, with some not included. The table has 15,000 to 20,000 clones, about 65% seen once. The starting material was peripheral blood mononuclear cells (PBMCs), obtained before the fourth cycle of nivolumab. All receptors derive from a human donor with classical Hodgkin lymphoma.

This clone was seen more than once but under ten times. The chain recombines TRBV6-5 with TRBJ1-5; D is undetermined. Trimming shortened V by 0 bases and J by 0 bases, and 6 bases separated the two germline ends. CDR3 size: 15 residues. Germline V gene data show CDR1 as MNHEY and CDR2 as SVGAGI. The CDR3 here is CASSYSGSSNQPQHF. CDR3 sequence (DNA): TGTGCCAGCAGTTACTCCGGTTCTAGCAATCAGCCCCAGCATTTT.

The V and J genes are TRBV18 and TRBJ1-1; D perhaps matches TRBD1 (5 bases). The CDR3 covers 15 residues. Germline-derived CDR1 and CDR2 are KGHSH and LQKENI. The V end lost 0 bases, the J end lost 0 bases, and 8 bases lay between the germline ends. The CDR3: CASSPPAGLNTEAFF. The DNA of the CDR3 is TGTGCCAGCTCACCACCGGCAGGGTTGAACACTGAAGCTTTCTTT.

Only a few counts were recorded for this clone. Distinct nucleotide sequences in the sample also encode this CDR3. The chain uses TRBV5-1 and TRBJ1-2; 7 bases are shared with TRBD1. The CDR3 is 14 residues long. After removal of 2 bases from V and 0 bases from J, the junction contained 1 base not matched to a gene. Germline CDR1 reads SGHRS; CDR2 reads YFSETQ. Here the CDR3 DNA reads TGCGCCAGCAGCTTAGGACAGGCTAACTATGGCTACACCTTC. Translated, it gives CASSLGQANYGYTF.

This clone was seen more than once but under ten times. The gene calls are TRBV7-9 and TRBJ1-6, with TRBD1 as a possible D gene (6 bases). CDR3 length: 13 amino acids. V dropped 5 bases and J dropped 14 bases, with 16 bases sitting between them. In germline, CDR1 is SEHNR, CDR2 FQNEAQ (reference sequence). The chain's CDR3 is CASSRRQALALHF. The CDR3 DNA sequence: TGTGCCAGCAGCAGACGACAGGCCCTCGCCCTCCACTTT.

A few counts support this clone. The chain is built from TRBV27 and TRBJ1-4; the match to TRBD1 covers 11 bases. The V gene end was trimmed by 5 bases and the J gene end by 8 bases; junction bases not matched to a gene: 10. Germline V lookup: CDR1 MNHEY, CDR2 SMNVEV (reference sequence). This CDR3 has 16 residues. DNA for the CDR3: TGTGCCAGCAGTCCAGGGACAGGGGGGCACGGAGAAAAACTGTTTTTT. Translation gives CASSPGTGGHGEKLFF.

The chain uses TRBV29-1 and TRBJ1-1; D is uncertain. Trimming took off 6 bases at V and 10 bases at J, with 18 bases between the two ends. This CDR3 has 12 amino acids. CDR1 SQVTM and CDR2 ANQGSEA come from the germline V gene. The CDR3 DNA is TGCAGCGTAGGGCAGATGTCCTCGGGAGCTTTCTTT. This sequence encodes CSVGQMSSGAFF.

The CDR3 region is CASRKQGVDYGYTF. The DNA of the CDR3 is TGTGCCAGCAGGAAACAGGGTGTGGACTATGGCTACACCTTC. V is TRBV27 and J is TRBJ1-2; the D gene is possibly TRBD1 (6 bases). The CDR3 length is 14 residues. Germline CDR1 and CDR2: MNHEY and SMNVEV (reference sequence). The V end was cut by 6 bases, the J end by 3 bases, with 14 bases between.

This clone is large within its sample. J is TRBJ2-1 and V is TRBV30, with 9 bases fitting TRBD2. V trimming: 2 bases; J trimming: 1 base; junction bases outside the gene matches: 6. Germline CDR1 GTSNPN, CDR2 SVGIG (reference sequence). This CDR3 has 16 amino acids. CDR3 nucleotides: TGTGCCTGGAGTCTCTGGACTAGCGAGTCCTACAATGAGCAGTTCTTC. This gives the protein CAWSLWTSESYNEQFF.

V gene TRBV15 combines with J gene TRBJ1-5; no reliable D call. This CDR3 comprises 15 residues. Trimming took 0 bases from V and 9 from J, leaving 15 bases between them. CDR1 is LNHNV, CDR2 YYDKDF, per germline (reference sequence). The CDR3 loop is CATSRDRAPLTPQHF. DNA of the CDR3: TGTGCCACCAGCAGAGACCGGGCCCCCCTGACGCCCCAGCATTTT. Combining the CDR3 with reference TRBV15 and TRBJ1-5 gives the whole variable domain DAMVIQNPRYQVTQFGKPVTLSCSQTLNHNVMYWYQQKSSQAPKLLFHYYDKDFNNEADTPDNFQSRRPNTSFCFLDIRSPGLGDTAMYLCATSRDRAPLTPQHFGDGTRLSIL.

The chain combines TRBV7-9 with TRBJ2-3; either TRBD1 or TRBD2 may fit D (5 bases each). Germline V gene data show CDR1 as SEHNR and CDR2 as FQNEAQ (reference sequence). The CDR3 spans 12 residues. V lost 5 bases and J 9 bases, leaving 12 bases between the germline ends. The CDR3 DNA reads as TGTGCCAGCAGCCCCGGGGCAGGCACGCAGTATTTT. Protein: CASSPGAGTQYF.